This T cell receptor (beta chain) was recorded in a study of T cells in Graves' hyperthyroidism and ophthalmopathy. The table lists this clonotype with many counts. Trimming took off 5 bases at V and 6 bases at J, with 17 bases between the two ends. Germline CDR1 and CDR2: SEHNR and FQNEAQ (reference sequence). The CDR3 covers 15 residues. RNA transcripts were the template for amplifying TCR beta CDR3 regions. RT-PCR in the first round (using the HTBI primer set) targeted the TCR CDR3. TCRdb redid the calling of the multiplex PCR reads with MiXCR, one entry per CDR3 protein. The table has around 530,000 distinct CDR3 sequences, more than 15% seen once; the top ten hold roughly 15%. Researchers barred patients who had uncontrolled infection, other autoimmune disease, pregnancy or lactation.

The material sequenced was blood. This chain joins TRBV7-9 and TRBJ2-1; D is uncertain. This clonotype was sampled from a woman under 30 with Graves' ophthalmopathy. CDR3 DNA: TGTGCCAGCAGCCCACCCGCTACGGAGTCCAATGAGCAGTTCTTC. This gives the protein CASSPPATESNEQFF.